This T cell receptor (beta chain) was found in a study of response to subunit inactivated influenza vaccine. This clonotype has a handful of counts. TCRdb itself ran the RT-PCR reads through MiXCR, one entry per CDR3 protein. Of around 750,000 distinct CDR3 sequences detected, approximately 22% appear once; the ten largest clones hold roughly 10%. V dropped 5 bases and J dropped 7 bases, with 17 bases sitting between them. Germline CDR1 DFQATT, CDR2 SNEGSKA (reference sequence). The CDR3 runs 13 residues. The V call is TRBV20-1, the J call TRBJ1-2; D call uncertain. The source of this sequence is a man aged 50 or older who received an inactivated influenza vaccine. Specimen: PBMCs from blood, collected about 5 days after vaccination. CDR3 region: CSAEDPRSGGYTF. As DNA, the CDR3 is TGCAGTGCTGAGGACCCCCGGTCGGGTGGCTACACCTTC.